The rows below give T cell receptor beta chains drawn from one sample of a study of cytomegalovirus exposure and HLA in healthy donors. TCRdb's table, derived via immunoSEQ multiplex PCR, lists solely in-frame clones and lacks some. The profile covers about 190,000 clones, with 75% to 90% appearing a single time and approximately 7% taken by the ten largest. Specimen: PBMCs. Receptor source: a man between 18 and 35 years old in good health and CMV-seropositive. The CDR3 runs from the conserved cysteine through the conserved F or W. The D gene is left open where the match is weak.

d_call	v_call	j_call	cdr3_nt	cdr3_aa
-	TRBV10-3	TRBJ2-5	TGTGCCATCAGCCAGACAGGACAAGAGACCCAGTACTTC	CAISQTGQETQYF
TRBD2	TRBV6-5	TRBJ2-7	TGTGCCAGCAGAAGACTAGCGGGAGGGTTCTACGAGCAGTACTTC	CASRRLAGGFYEQYF
-	TRBV30	TRBJ2-7	TGTGCCTGGACTGGCATGGAGGTAACCTACGAGCAGTACTTC	CAWTGMEVTYEQYF
TRBD1	TRBV4-1	TRBJ2-2	TGCGCCAGCAGCCATGGACAGGGCGCCGGGGAGCTGTTTTTT	CASSHGQGAGELFF
-	TRBV4-2	TRBJ2-7	TGTGCCAGCAGCCAAGATATTGGGGCCGCAACGGGCTACGAGCAGTACTTC	CASSQDIGAATGYEQYF
TRBD2	TRBV6-4	TRBJ2-2	TGTGCCAGCAGGACTAGCGGGAACACCGGGGAGCTGTTTTTT	CASRTSGNTGELFF
TRBD2	TRBV6-1	TRBJ2-7	TGTGCCAGCAGTGCTACTAGCGGAAAGGCCTACGAGCAGTACTTC	CASSATSGKAYEQYF
TRBD1	TRBV7-2	TRBJ1-2	TGTGCCAGCAGCTTACGCCCGGGACAGCTCGGGGGCTACACCTTC	CASSLRPGQLGGYTF
TRBD2	TRBV5-1	TRBJ2-3	TGCGCCAGCAGCGCGGGACTAGCGGGAGGGATTACTAGCACAGATACGCAGTATTTT	CASSAGLAGGITSTDTQYF
-	TRBV6-5	TRBJ2-7	TGTGCCAGCAGTCCTTCCTTTTGGGGCGGCGAGCAGTACTTC	CASSPSFWGGEQYF
TRBD2	TRBV19	TRBJ2-7	TGTGCCAGTAGTATCCCCACTGCTAGCGGGATATACGAGCAGTACTTC	CASSIPTASGIYEQYF
-	TRBV5-1	TRBJ1-2	TGCGCCAGCAGCTTGGCAGGGATAGCTAACTATGGCTACACCTTC	CASSLAGIANYGYTF
-	TRBV15	TRBJ1-4	TGTGCCACCAGCAGAGATCAGGGGATTAATGAAAAACTGTTTTTT	CATSRDQGINEKLFF